This TCR beta chain was observed in a study of PD-1 blockade in classical Hodgkin lymphoma. Details on this clone: Its antigen is unknown.

The ends were cut back, 6 bases at V and 7 bases at J, with 9 bases in the middle. The CDR3 contains 12 residues. Germline V gives CDR1 ENHRY, CDR2 SYGVKD. Every patient was affected by relapse after autologous stem cell transplantation, while exposure to brentuximab vedotin was not uniform. Complete response, partial response or progressive disease were the best responses. Clones were read by immunoSEQ multiplex PCR, and TCRdb kept only the in-frame ones, dropping some. The data show around 99,000 clones, roughly 76% seen once. General observations from the study: With respect to the repertoire differences, their causes, possibly disease activity or prior therapy, remain undefined. Newly diagnosed patients were reported to exhibit reduced baseline TCR diversity relative to healthy donors. Similar baseline diversity was found in complete responders and newly diagnosed patients.

The sequence was collected from a human donor with classical Hodgkin lymphoma. V gene TRBV10-3 combines with J gene TRBJ2-2; D gene uncertain. Specimen: peripheral blood mononuclear cells (PBMCs), collected before the second cycle of nivolumab. The CDR3: CAISLVGGELFF. The DNA of the CDR3 is TGTGCCATCAGCCTAGTTGGCGGGGAGCTGTTTTTT.